A selection of T cell receptor beta chains follows, all from one sample in a study of blood T cell repertoires in COVID-19. Here immunoSEQ multiplex PCR was the method, and the copy in TCRdb shows in-frame clones only, minus some. Counted here are 80,000 to 100,000 clones, around 85% occurring once; the ten biggest clones make up roughly 15%. Source material: peripheral blood. These receptors were obtained from a woman older than 75 with active or convalescent COVID-19. CDR3s include the opening cysteine and the closing phenylalanine or tryptophan. The order of the fields is J gene, D gene, V gene, clone size, CDR3 protein, CDR3 DNA. The D gene is left open where the match is weak. Part of the rows lack a size; the others show once, few, many or a class for expanded clones.

J: TRBJ1-5
D: TRBD1
V: TRBV30
size: few
CDR3: CAWSQGAGNQPQHF
DNA: TGTGCCTGGTCACAGGGGGCCGGCAATCAGCCCCAGCATTTT

J: TRBJ2-5
D: -
V: TRBV19
size: -
CDR3: CASSISSPETQYF
DNA: TGTGCCAGTAGTATCTCTAGCCCAGAGACCCAGTACTTC

J: TRBJ2-1
D: -
V: TRBV4-2
size: few
CDR3: CASSQDSAGSSYNEQFF
DNA: TGTGCCAGCAGCCAAGATTCAGCAGGAAGCTCCTACAATGAGCAGTTCTTC

J: TRBJ1-5
D: -
V: TRBV27
size: -
CDR3: CASSPGLEGSQPQHF
DNA: TGTGCCAGCAGTCCCGGCCTCGAGGGCAGTCAGCCCCAGCATTTT

J: TRBJ1-2
D: -
V: TRBV28
size: -
CDR3: CASSLQTNYGYTF
DNA: TGTGCCAGCAGTTTACAGACTAACTATGGCTACACCTTC

J: TRBJ2-7
D: TRBD1
V: TRBV5-1
size: -
CDR3: CASSSVDRGREQYF
DNA: TGCGCCAGCAGCTCGGTAGACAGGGGGAGGGAGCAGTACTTC

J: TRBJ2-1
D: TRBD1
V: TRBV7-9
size: -
CDR3: CASSSDRVSYNEQFF
DNA: TGTGCCAGCAGCTCCGACAGGGTATCCTACAATGAGCAGTTCTTC

J: TRBJ1-6
D: -
V: TRBV11-2
size: -
CDR3: CASSLRTGSGSPLHF
DNA: TGTGCCAGCAGCCTCAGGACGGGGAGCGGTTCACCCCTCCACTTT

J: TRBJ2-5
D: -
V: TRBV11-1
size: -
CDR3: CASSSVETQYF
DNA: TGTGCCAGCAGCTCCGTTGAGACCCAGTACTTC

J: TRBJ2-3
D: TRBD2
V: TRBV7-9
size: -
CDR3: CASDNSGRAPDTQYF
DNA: TGTGCCAGTGATAATAGCGGGAGGGCCCCGGATACGCAGTATTTT

J: TRBJ1-3
D: -
V: TRBV30
size: few
CDR3: CAWSPGSGNTIYF
DNA: TGTGCCTGGAGCCCGGGATCTGGAAACACCATATATTTT

J: TRBJ1-1
D: -
V: TRBV18
size: -
CDR3: CASSPPPGNTEAFF
DNA: TGTGCCAGCTCACCACCCCCAGGGAACACTGAAGCTTTCTTT

J: TRBJ2-1
D: TRBD1
V: TRBV15
size: -
CDR3: CATSRDNSQGAVYEQFF
DNA: TGTGCCACCAGCAGAGATAATTCCCAGGGGGCCGTCTATGAGCAGTTCTTC

J: TRBJ2-1
D: TRBD2
V: TRBV7-2
size: -
CDR3: CASSLAAGGPSYEQFF
DNA: TGTGCCAGCAGCTTAGCGGCGGGAGGGCCAAGTTATGAGCAGTTCTTC

J: TRBJ2-1
D: -
V: TRBV24-1
size: -
CDR3: CASVDDAGEQFF
DNA: TGTGCCAGCGTAGACGATGCGGGGGAGCAGTTCTTC

J: TRBJ1-4
D: -
V: TRBV24-1
size: -
CDR3: CATSDFGGRNEKLFF
DNA: TGTGCCACCAGTGATTTTGGGGGGAGGAATGAAAAACTGTTTTTT

J: TRBJ1-1
D: -
V: TRBV6-4
size: -
CDR3: CASSLRVPKGTEAFF
DNA: TGTGCCAGCAGTTTAAGGGTTCCCAAGGGGACTGAAGCTTTCTTT

J: TRBJ2-7
D: -
V: TRBV25-1
size: -
CDR3: CASRGGQTYEQYF
DNA: TGTGCCAGCAGGGGGGGACAGACCTACGAGCAGTACTTC

J: TRBJ2-5
D: TRBD2
V: TRBV5-1
size: -
CDR3: CASSLGVAGDLQETQYF
DNA: TGCGCCAGCAGCTTGGGGGTAGCGGGGGACCTCCAAGAGACCCAGTACTTC

J: TRBJ2-7
D: -
V: TRBV11-2
size: -
CDR3: CASSVSYEQYF
DNA: TGTGCCAGCAGCGTGTCTTACGAGCAGTACTTC

J: TRBJ1-1
D: TRBD1
V: TRBV19
size: -
CDR3: CASSPTGGVTEAFF
DNA: TGTGCCAGTAGTCCAACAGGGGGTGTCACTGAAGCTTTCTTT

J: TRBJ2-1
D: TRBD2
V: TRBV7-3
size: -
CDR3: CASSFTSGLANEQFF
DNA: TGTGCCAGCAGCTTTACCTCAGGACTAGCCAATGAGCAGTTCTTC

J: TRBJ2-3
D: -
V: TRBV29-1
size: -
CDR3: CSVTPTGSTDTQYF
DNA: TGCAGCGTAACCCCAACAGGGAGCACAGATACGCAGTATTTT

J: TRBJ1-1
D: TRBD1
V: TRBV10-3
size: -
CDR3: CAISIQGVGTEAFF
DNA: TGTGCCATCAGCATACAGGGGGTCGGCACTGAAGCTTTCTTT

J: TRBJ2-4
D: TRBD1
V: TRBV27
size: -
CDR3: CASSPLGTGKNIQYF
DNA: TGTGCCAGCAGCCCCTTAGGGACAGGCAAAAACATTCAGTACTTC

J: TRBJ1-4
D: -
V: TRBV19
size: -
CDR3: CASSLNPSGLNEKLFF
DNA: TGTGCCAGTAGCCTCAACCCCTCAGGGCTCAATGAAAAACTGTTTTTT

J: TRBJ1-2
D: -
V: TRBV6-5
size: -
CDR3: CASRTGSYGYTF
DNA: TGTGCCAGCAGGACAGGTTCCTATGGCTACACCTTC

J: TRBJ1-1
D: TRBD1
V: TRBV7-9
size: -
CDR3: CASSPTGDTEAFF
DNA: TGTGCCAGCAGCCCTACAGGGGACACTGAAGCTTTCTTT

J: TRBJ2-3
D: -
V: TRBV19
size: -
CDR3: CASNFGRTGTDTQYF
DNA: TGTGCCAGTAATTTTGGGAGGACGGGCACAGATACGCAGTATTTT

J: TRBJ1-2
D: -
V: TRBV6-6
size: -
CDR3: CASSPGRQVYGYTF
DNA: TGTGCCAGCTCTCCCGGGAGACAAGTGTATGGCTACACCTTC